This TCR beta chain appears in the sequencing data of a study of blood T cell repertoires in COVID-19 (dated by TCRdb to 2020 to 2021). At the level of the whole study: Collaborator samples came from the United States, Italy and Spain and covered acute and convalescent phases of COVID-19. Where HLA class I and class II types were available, the types were taken from metadata supplied by the sample provider, not from assay-based typing. The samples were drawn from two sources: the first 160 participants of the ongoing ImmuneRACE study, and 950 to 1,500 subjects contributed by 6 global collaborators. The material from the prospective study consisted of cDNA or gDNA derived from T cells, B-cell-depleted T cells, or PBMCs. The repertoires were released in a freely available public database intended as a resource for research on the immune response to SARS-CoV-2. The sample metadata nearly always contained a de-identified subject ID, COVID-19 status, age in years and sex. Deeply sampled blood TCRbeta repertoires from subjects exposed to, actively infected with, or recovered from COVID-19 were included in the dataset.

TCRbeta CDR3 regions were amplified from genomic DNA by means of the immunoSEQ Assay, a bias-controlled multiplex PCR. In the paper's pipeline: Nucleated cell counts per sample were estimated from amplification of reference gene primers within the assay. To quantify the absolute abundance of each unique TCRbeta CDR3 rearrangement, sequence reads were collapsed and filtered. For each sample, productive Simpson clonality was calculated by taking the square root of Simpson's diversity index across productive rearrangements. TCRdb limited this immuneACCESS table to in-frame rearrangements with V and J called. A share of clones is missing; checked studies link under half to unresolved V genes, and the rest is unexplained. The V and J calls and clone size come from that table; D and trimming were worked out from the DNA. Across this sample there are under 500,000 clones, with 87% seen only once. The top ten constitute nearly 2% of the sample.

Participants in the prospective study were aged about 18 to 95 years, lived in 20 to 30 United States geographic areas, and enrolled through a virtual design. Cohort assignment in the prospective study relied on participant-reported clinical history from a screening survey and a study questionnaire. In the prospective study, mobile phlebotomists collected whole blood, serum and a nasopharyngeal or oropharyngeal swab from each participant. Over a roughly 2-month period, participants in the prospective study had the option of providing additional blood draws and questionnaires. Prospective study blood samples were shipped either frozen or at room temperature before DNA extraction. Beyond this particular receptor, the publication reports: The amount of clinical and demographic metadata varied by source and participant and was provided uncurated.

Turning to this clone: This clone's antigen is unknown. No base quality values were provided; no much bigger clone lies one nucleotide off.

The germline V gene sets CDR1 to SGHTA and CDR2 to FQGNSA. Including the terminal cysteine and phenylalanine, the CDR3 comprises 14 residues. Of the read, only the CDR3 DNA is kept; its 42 bases are in frame from base 1. The germline V end is reduced by 2 bases and the J end by 6 bases; junction bases left unmatched: 5. The clonotype was recovered from a woman under 30 with acute COVID-19. The V and J genes are TRBV7-2 and TRBJ2-3; TRBD2 lines up with 7 middle nucleotides. Material: PBMCs or T cells enriched from blood (not recorded which). The nucleotide sequence reads TGTGCCAGCAGCTTACCCGAAGCGGGGGATACGCAGTATTTT. Its protein reads: CASSLPEAGDTQYF. The full variable domain, completed from the reference TRBV7-2 and TRBJ2-3 proteins outside the CDR3, reads GAGVSQSPSNKVTEKGKDVELRCDPISGHTALYWYRQSLGQGLEFLIYFQGNSAPDKSGLPSDRFSAERTGGSVSTLTIQRTQQEDSAVYLCASSLPEAGDTQYFGPGTRLTVL.